What follows describes a single T cell receptor beta chain. Antigen unknown. Assay: immunoSEQ multiplex PCR; the TCRdb copy retains only in-frame clones and omits some. In the table there are approximately 100,000 clones, roughly four fifths of which are singletons. This sample was included in a study of radiotherapy plus CTLA-4 blockade in lung cancer. General study points: Among blood TCR repertoires after radiotherapy plus ipilimumab, tumor-derived clones expanded. The authors reported that early blood T cell clone dynamics, with interferon-beta, best predicted response.

This CDR3 region has 12 residues. Germline loops: CDR1 KGHSH, CDR2 LQKENI. The ends were cut back, 3 bases at V and 6 bases at J, with 6 bases in the middle. J is TRBJ2-1 and V is TRBV18; D uncertain. The specimen was peripheral blood, collected from a patient treated with radiotherapy plus ipilimumab. This receptor was obtained from a human donor with non-small cell lung cancer who had a partial response to radiotherapy plus ipilimumab. The CDR3 DNA sequence: TGTGCCAGCTCACCTCCTAGCAATGAGCAGTTCTTC. Residues: CASSPPSNEQFF.